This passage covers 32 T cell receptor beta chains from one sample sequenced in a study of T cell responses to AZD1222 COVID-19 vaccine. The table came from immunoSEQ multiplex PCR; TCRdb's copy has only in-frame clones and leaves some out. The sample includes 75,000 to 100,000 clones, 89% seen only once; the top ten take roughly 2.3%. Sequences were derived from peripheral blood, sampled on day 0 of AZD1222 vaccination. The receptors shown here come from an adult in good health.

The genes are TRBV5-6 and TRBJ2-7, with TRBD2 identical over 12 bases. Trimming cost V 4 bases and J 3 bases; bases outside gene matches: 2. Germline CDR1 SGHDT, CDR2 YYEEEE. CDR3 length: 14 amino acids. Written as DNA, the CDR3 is TGTGCCAGCAGCCCGGGACTAGCGGGCTACGAGCAGTACTTC. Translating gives CASSPGLAGYEQYF.

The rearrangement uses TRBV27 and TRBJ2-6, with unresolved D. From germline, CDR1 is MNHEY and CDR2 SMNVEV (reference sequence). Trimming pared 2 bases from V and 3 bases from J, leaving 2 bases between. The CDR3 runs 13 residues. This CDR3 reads CASSLSGANVLTF. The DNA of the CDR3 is TGTGCCAGCAGTTTAAGTGGGGCCAACGTCCTGACTTTC.

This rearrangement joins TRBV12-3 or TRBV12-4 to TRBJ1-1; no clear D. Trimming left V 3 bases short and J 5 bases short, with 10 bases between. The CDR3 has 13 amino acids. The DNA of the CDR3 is TGTGCCAGCAGTTTGCCCGTGAGGACTGAAGCTTTCTTT. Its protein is CASSLPVRTEAFF.

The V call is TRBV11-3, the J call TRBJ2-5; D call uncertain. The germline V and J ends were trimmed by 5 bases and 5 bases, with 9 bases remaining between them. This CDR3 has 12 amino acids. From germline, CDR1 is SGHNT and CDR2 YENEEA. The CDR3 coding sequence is TGTGCCAGCAGCCCAGATGGCGAGACCCAGTACTTC. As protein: CASSPDGETQYF. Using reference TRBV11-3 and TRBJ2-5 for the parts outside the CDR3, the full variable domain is EAGVVQSPRYKIIEKKQPVAFWCNPISGHNTLYWYLQNLGQGPELLIRYENEEAVDDSQLPKDRFSAERLKGVDSTLKIQPAELGDSAVYLCASSPDGETQYFGPGTRLLVL.

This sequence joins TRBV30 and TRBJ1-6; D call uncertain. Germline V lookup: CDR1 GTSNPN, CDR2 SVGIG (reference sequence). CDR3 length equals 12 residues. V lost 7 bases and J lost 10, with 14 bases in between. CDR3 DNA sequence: TGTGCCTTGACGACTTTCGCGTCACCCCTCCACTTT. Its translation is CALTTFASPLHF.

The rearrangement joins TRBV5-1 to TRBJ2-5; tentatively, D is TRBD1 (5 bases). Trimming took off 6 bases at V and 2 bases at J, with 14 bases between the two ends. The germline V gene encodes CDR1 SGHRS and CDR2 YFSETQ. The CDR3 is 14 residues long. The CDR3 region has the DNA TGCGCCAGCACAGTCAGACAGTTGCAAGAGACCCAGTACTTC. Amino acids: CASTVRQLQETQYF. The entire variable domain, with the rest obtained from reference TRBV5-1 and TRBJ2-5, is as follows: KAGVTQTPRYLIKTRGQQVTLSCSPISGHRSVSWYQQTPGQGLQFLFEYFSETQRNKGNFPGRFSGRQFSNSRSEMNVSTLELGDSALYLCASTVRQLQETQYFGPGTRLLVL.

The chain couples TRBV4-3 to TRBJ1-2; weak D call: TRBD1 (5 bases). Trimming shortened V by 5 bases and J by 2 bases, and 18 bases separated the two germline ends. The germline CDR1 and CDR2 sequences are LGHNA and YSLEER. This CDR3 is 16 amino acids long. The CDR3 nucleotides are TGCGCCAGCAGCACACCCCCGGGGGGGGGAAACTATGGCTACACCTTC. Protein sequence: CASSTPPGGGNYGYTF.

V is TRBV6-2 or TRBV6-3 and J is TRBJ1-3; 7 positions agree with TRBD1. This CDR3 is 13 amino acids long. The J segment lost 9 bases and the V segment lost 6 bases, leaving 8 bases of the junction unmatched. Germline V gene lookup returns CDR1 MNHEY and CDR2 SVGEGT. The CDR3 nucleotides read TGTGCCAGCAGCCGGACAGGTCTGAGCACCATATATTTT. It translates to CASSRTGLSTIYF.

The CDR3 region is CASSGVGASREQYF. The CDR3 bases are TGCGCCAGCAGTGGTGTAGGAGCTTCTAGAGAGCAGTACTTC. The gene calls are TRBV10-2 and TRBJ2-7, with D hard to call. CDR3 length equals 14 residues. Germline CDR1 and CDR2: WSHSY and SAAADI. Trimming removed 4 bases at V and 7 bases at J, with 17 bases between.

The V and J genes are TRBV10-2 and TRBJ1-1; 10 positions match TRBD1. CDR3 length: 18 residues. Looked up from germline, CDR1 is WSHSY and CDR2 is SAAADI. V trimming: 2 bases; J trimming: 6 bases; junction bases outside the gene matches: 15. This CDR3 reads CASSETDRGREKRSEAFF. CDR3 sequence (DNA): TGCGCCAGCAGTGAGACCGACAGGGGGCGCGAAAAGAGGTCTGAAGCTTTCTTT.

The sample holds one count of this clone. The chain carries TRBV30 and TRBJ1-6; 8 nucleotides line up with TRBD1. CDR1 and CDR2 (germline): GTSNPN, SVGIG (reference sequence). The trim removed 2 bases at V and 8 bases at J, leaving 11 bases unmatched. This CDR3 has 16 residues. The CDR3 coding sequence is TGTGCCTGGAGTCTCGGACAGGGCCGGTTAGATTCACCCCTCCACTTT. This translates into CAWSLGQGRLDSPLHF. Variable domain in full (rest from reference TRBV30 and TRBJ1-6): SQTIHQWPATLVQPVGSPLSLECTVEGTSNPNLYWYRQAAGRGLQLLFYSVGIGQISSEVPQNLSASRPQDRQFILSSKKLLLSDSGFYLCAWSLGQGRLDSPLHFGNGTRLTVT.

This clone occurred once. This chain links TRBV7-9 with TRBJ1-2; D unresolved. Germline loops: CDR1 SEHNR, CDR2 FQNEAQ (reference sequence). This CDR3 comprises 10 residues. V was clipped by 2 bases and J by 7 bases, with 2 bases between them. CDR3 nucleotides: TGTGCCAGCAGCTTAACTGGCTACACCTTC. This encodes CASSLTGYTF.

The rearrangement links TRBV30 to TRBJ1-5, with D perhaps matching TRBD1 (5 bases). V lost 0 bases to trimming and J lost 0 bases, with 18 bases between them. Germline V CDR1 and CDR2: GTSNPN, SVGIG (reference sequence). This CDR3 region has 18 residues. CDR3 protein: CAWSVGLISDSSNQPQHF. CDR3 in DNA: TGTGCCTGGAGTGTAGGGTTGATATCCGACAGTAGCAATCAGCCCCAGCATTTT.

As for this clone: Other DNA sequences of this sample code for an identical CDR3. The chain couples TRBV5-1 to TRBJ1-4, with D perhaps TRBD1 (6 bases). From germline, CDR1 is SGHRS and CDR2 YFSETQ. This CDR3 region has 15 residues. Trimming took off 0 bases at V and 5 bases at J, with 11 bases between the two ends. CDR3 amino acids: CASSLETGTNEKLFF. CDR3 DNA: TGCGCCAGCAGCTTGGAAACAGGGACAAATGAAAAACTGTTTTTT.

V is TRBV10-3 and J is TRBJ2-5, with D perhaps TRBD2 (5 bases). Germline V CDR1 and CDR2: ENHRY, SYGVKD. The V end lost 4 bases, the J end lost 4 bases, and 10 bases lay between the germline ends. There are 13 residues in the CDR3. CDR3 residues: CAISAREGETQYF. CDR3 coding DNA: TGTGCCATCAGTGCTAGAGAGGGAGAGACCCAGTACTTC.

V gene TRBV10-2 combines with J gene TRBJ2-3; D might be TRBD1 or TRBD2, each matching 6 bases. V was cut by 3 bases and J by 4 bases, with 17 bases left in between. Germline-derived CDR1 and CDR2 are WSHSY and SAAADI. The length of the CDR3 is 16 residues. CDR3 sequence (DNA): TGCGCCAGCAGTGAAATTACTGGGGGGCGGGCAGATACGCAGTATTTT. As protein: CASSEITGGRADTQYF.

The chain's CDR3 is CAISEYGRGDAEAFF. CDR3 coding DNA: TGTGCCATCAGTGAGTACGGGAGAGGGGACGCTGAAGCTTTCTTT. The chain recombines TRBV10-3 with TRBJ1-1, with D possibly TRBD1 on 5 matching bases. V lost 1 base and J 6 bases, leaving 15 bases between the germline ends. The germline gives CDR1 ENHRY, CDR2 SYGVKD. The CDR3 is 15 amino acids.

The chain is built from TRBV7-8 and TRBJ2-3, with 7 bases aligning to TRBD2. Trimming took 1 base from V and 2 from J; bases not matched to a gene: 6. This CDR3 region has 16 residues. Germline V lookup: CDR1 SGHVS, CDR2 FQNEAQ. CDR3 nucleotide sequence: TGTGCCAGCAGCTTAGAGGCTAGCGGAAACACAGATACGCAGTATTTT. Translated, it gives CASSLEASGNTDTQYF. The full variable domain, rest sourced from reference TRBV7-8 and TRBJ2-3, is GAGVSQSPRYKVAKRGQDVALRCDPISGHVSLFWYQQALGQGPEFLTYFQNEAQLDKSGLPSDRFFAERPEGSVSTLKIQRTQQEDSAVYLCASSLEASGNTDTQYFGPGTRLTVL.

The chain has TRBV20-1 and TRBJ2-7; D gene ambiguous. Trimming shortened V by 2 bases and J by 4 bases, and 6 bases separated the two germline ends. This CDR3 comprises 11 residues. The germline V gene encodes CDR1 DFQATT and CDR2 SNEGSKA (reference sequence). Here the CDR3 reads CSARLGYEQYF. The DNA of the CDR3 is TGCAGTGCTAGACTCGGTTACGAGCAGTACTTC.

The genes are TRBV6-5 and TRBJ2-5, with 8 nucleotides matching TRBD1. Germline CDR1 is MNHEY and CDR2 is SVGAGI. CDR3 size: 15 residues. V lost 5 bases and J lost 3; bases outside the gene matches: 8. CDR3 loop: CASSPRDRNKETQYF. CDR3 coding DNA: TGTGCCAGCAGTCCCCGGGACAGGAATAAAGAGACCCAGTACTTC.

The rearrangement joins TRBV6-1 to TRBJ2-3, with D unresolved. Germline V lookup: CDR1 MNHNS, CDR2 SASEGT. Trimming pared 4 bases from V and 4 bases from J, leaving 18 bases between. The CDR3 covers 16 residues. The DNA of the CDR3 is TGTGCCAGCAGTGCCCTAGAGTCAGGTTACGCAGATACGCAGTATTTT. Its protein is CASSALESGYADTQYF.

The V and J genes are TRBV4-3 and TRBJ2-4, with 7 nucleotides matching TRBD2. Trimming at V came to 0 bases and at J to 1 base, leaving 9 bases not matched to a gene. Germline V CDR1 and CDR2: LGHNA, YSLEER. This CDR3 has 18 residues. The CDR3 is CASSQDGGVGKAKNIQYF. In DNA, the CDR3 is TGCGCCAGCAGCCAAGATGGGGGGGTTGGGAAGGCCAAAAACATTCAGTACTTC.

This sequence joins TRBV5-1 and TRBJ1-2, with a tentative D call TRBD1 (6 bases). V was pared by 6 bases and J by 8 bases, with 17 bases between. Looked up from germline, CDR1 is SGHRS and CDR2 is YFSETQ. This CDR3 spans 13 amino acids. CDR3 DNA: TGCGCCAGCACCCCACGGGGGCAGGGGGGCTACACCTTC. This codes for CASTPRGQGGYTF.

The CDR3 reads CSASVGGPDTEAFF. CDR3 DNA: TGCAGTGCTAGTGTGGGCGGGCCAGACACTGAAGCTTTCTTT. This chain connects TRBV20-1 to TRBJ1-1, with D hard to call. The CDR3 runs 14 residues. Germline V CDR1 and CDR2: DFQATT, SNEGSKA (reference sequence). V lost 3 bases and J 3 bases, leaving 14 bases between the germline ends.

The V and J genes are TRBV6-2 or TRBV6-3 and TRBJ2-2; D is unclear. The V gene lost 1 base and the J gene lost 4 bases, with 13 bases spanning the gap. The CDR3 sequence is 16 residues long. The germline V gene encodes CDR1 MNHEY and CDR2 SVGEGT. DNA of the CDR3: TGTGCCAGCAGTTACTTTCTTGGCACGGGCACCGGGGAGCTGTTTTTT. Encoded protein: CASSYFLGTGTGELFF.

CDR3 bases: TGCGCCAGCAGCCAGGGACAAATTTCGAACACCGGGGAGCTGTTTTTT. Translating gives CASSQGQISNTGELFF. V usage is TRBV4-1 and J usage is TRBJ2-2; D possibly corresponds to TRBD1 (6 bases). The germline V gene encodes CDR1 MGHRA and CDR2 YSYEKL. CDR3 size: 16 residues. Trimming stripped 3 bases from V and 0 bases from J, with 11 bases between.

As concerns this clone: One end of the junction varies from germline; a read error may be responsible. The CDR3 DNA reads as TGTGCCAGCTCACCCGACAGGGGGAATTTGAACTTC. Translation gives CASSPDRGNLNF. V gene TRBV18 combines with J gene TRBJ1-2; 9 positions match TRBD1. CDR3 length: 12 residues. Germline loops: CDR1 KGHSH, CDR2 LQKENI.

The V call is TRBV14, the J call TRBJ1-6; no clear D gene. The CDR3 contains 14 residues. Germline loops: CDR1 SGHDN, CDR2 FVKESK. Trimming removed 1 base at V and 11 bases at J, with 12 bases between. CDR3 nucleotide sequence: TGTGCCAGCAGCCAAGCGGGCGGCGGGGCACCCCTCCACTTT. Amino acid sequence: CASSQAGGGAPLHF.

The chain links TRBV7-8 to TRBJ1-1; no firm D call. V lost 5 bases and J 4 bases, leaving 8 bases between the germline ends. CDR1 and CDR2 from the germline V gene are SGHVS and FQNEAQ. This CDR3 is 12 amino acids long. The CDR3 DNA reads TGTGCCAGCAGCCCGCAGGTCACTGAAGCTTTCTTT. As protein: CASSPQVTEAFF. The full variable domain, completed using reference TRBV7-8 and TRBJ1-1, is GAGVSQSPRYKVAKRGQDVALRCDPISGHVSLFWYQQALGQGPEFLTYFQNEAQLDKSGLPSDRFFAERPEGSVSTLKIQRTQQEDSAVYLCASSPQVTEAFFGQGTRLTVV.

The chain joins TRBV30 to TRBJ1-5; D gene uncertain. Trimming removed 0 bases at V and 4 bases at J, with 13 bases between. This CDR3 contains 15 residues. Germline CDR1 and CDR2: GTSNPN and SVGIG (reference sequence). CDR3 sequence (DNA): TGTGCCTGGAGTGTAAATCGGGCGGGTAATCAGCCCCAGCATTTT. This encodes CAWSVNRAGNQPQHF.

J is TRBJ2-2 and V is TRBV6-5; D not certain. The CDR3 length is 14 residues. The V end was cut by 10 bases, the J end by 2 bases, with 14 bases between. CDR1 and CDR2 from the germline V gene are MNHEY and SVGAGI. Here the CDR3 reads CATQLGINTGELFF. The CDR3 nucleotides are TGTGCCACCCAGTTAGGGATAAACACCGGGGAGCTGTTTTTT.

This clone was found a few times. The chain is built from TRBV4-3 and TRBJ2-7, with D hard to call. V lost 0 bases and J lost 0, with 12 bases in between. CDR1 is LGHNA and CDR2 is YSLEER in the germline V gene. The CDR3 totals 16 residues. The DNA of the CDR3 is TGCGCCAGCAGCCAAGATAAGGCCAGAAGCTCCTACGAGCAGTACTTC. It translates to CASSQDKARSSYEQYF.